Below are 31 T cell receptor beta chains sequenced from a single sample in a study of T cell repertoires in cytomegalovirus infection (dated by TCRdb to the late 2010s). Reading the label with the study, this specimen's treatment or condition is: in vitro stimulation with specific CMV peptide epitopes to enrich CMV-specific T cells. Their cognate antigens are unknown. Sequenced on an Illumina HiSeq 1500. TCRdb reanalyzed the raw reads on its own, using fastp at Q25 for trimming and MiXCR for clone calling, and kept in-frame beta chains. Every distinct CDR3 protein forms one entry, paired with its most common genes and DNA. The sample includes about 71,000 distinct CDR3 sequences, with more than 20% observed a single time. The ten largest clones add up to about 66% of the sample. This specimen was CD8+ T cells from cultured PBMCs, taken from culture after CMV antigen stimulation. The receptors derive from a human donor in good health (CMV status not recorded). Some clones in this sample may be carry-over from other donors' samples.

In the case of this clonotype: One end of the junction does not line up with germline, which may come from a read error. The chain employs TRBV5-1 and TRBJ2-3; a possible D gene is TRBD1 (6 bases). This CDR3 is built from 18 residues. The germline V gene has CDR1 SGHRS and CDR2 YFSETQ. CDR3 sequence: CVSSLEMVRGYVPDTQYF. The DNA of the CDR3 is TGCGTCAGCAGCTTGGAGATGGTCAGGGGTTACGTACCAGATACGCAGTATTTT.

For this clonotype: At one end the junction does not follow the germline gene, possibly because of a read error. V usage is TRBV12-3 or TRBV12-4 and J usage is TRBJ1-1; possibly TRBD1 for D (5 bases). The CDR3 sequence is 13 residues long. In DNA, the CDR3 is TGTGCCAGCACTTTAATCATGACAGATGAAGCTTTCTTT. It encodes CASTLIMTDEAFF.

The chain couples TRBV7-8 to TRBJ2-6; D assignment may be TRBD1 or TRBD2 (5 bases each). The CDR3 consists of 17 residues. Trimming took off 7 bases at V and 1 base at J, with 17 bases between the two ends. Germline CDR1 and CDR2: SGHVS and FQNEAQ. The CDR3 DNA reads as TGTGCCAGCACCTCCGGGGCAGTAAGTTCTGGGGCCAACGTCCTGACTTTC. Protein product: CASTSGAVSSGANVLTF.

The chain links TRBV7-3 to TRBJ2-7, with 9 nucleotides matching TRBD1. The V segment lost 5 bases and the J segment 7 bases; nucleotides outside the gene matches: 18. The CDR3 is 17 amino acids. The germline V gene encodes CDR1 SGHTA and CDR2 FQGTGA. The CDR3 DNA sequence: TGTGCCAGCAGCCGTAGCGCGGGACAGGGAAAGGGCCAAGAGCAGTACTTC. Protein: CASSRSAGQGKGQEQYF.

The J gene is TRBJ1-1, the V gene TRBV4-1; no reliable D call. Trimming removed 3 bases at V and 0 bases at J, with 8 bases between. The CDR3 has 14 amino acids. Germline lookup yields CDR1 MGHRA and CDR2 YSYEKL. In nucleotides, the CDR3 is TGCGCCAGCAGCCAGTCTGCGATGAACACTGAAGCTTTCTTT. Its translation is CASSQSAMNTEAFF.

The V call is TRBV27, the J call TRBJ2-7; tentatively, D is TRBD2 (5 bases). Germline CDR1 is MNHEY and CDR2 is SMNVEV (reference sequence). With 4 bases removed from V and 4 bases from J, the gap between germline ends came to 5 bases. The length of the CDR3 is 11 residues. The CDR3 is CASSSGYEQYF. The CDR3 region has the DNA TGTGCCAGCAGTTCGGGGTACGAGCAGTACTTC.

This clonotype turned up a few times. The chain carries TRBV4-1 and TRBJ1-1; a weak D match, TRBD1 (6 bases). The ends were cut back, 1 base at V and 7 bases at J, with 25 bases in the middle. Germline V gives CDR1 MGHRA, CDR2 YSYEKL. This CDR3 region has 18 residues. Written as DNA, the CDR3 is TGCGCCAGCAGCCAAGTGGGGGGGACAAGGGTTTTGGAGGTTGAAGCTTTCTTT. It yields the protein CASSQVGGTRVLEVEAFF.

V gene TRBV7-2 combines with J gene TRBJ1-2; D call uncertain. The V and J ends lost 1 base and 3 bases respectively, with 3 bases between them. Germline V gives CDR1 SGHTA, CDR2 FQGNSA. CDR3 size: 12 residues. The CDR3 sequence is CASSLDYYGYTF. CDR3 sequence (DNA): TGTGCCAGCAGCTTAGATTACTATGGCTACACCTTC. Drawing the rest from reference TRBV7-2 and TRBJ1-2, the complete variable domain is GAGVSQSPSNKVTEKGKDVELRCDPISGHTALYWYRQSLGQGLEFLIYFQGNSAPDKSGLPSDRFSAERTGGSVSTLTIQRTQQEDSAVYLCASSLDYYGYTFGSGTRLTVV.

There are many counts of this clonotype. This chain connects TRBV28 to TRBJ2-7; D tentatively fits TRBD1 or TRBD2 (5 bases each). Trimming removed 3 bases from V and 2 bases from J, with 11 bases in between. The CDR3 sequence is 14 residues long. Germline V gene sequence: CDR1 MDHEN, CDR2 SYDVKM. CDR3 sequence: CASSFAGTTYEQYF. The CDR3 DNA sequence: TGTGCCAGCAGTTTCGCCGGGACCACCTACGAGCAGTACTTC.

In this sample, this clonotype turned up many times. The chain employs TRBV29-1 and TRBJ1-2; 7 nucleotides line up with TRBD1. Per germline, CDR1 SQVTM and CDR2 ANQGSEA. Unmatched junction bases numbered 5, after V lost 2 bases and J lost 5 bases. The CDR3 sequence is 13 residues long. The CDR3 nucleotides are TGCAGCGTTGAACGGGACAGATTTTATGGCTACACCTTC. Amino acid sequence: CSVERDRFYGYTF.

In this sample, this clonotype turned up a few times. V usage is TRBV7-2 and J usage is TRBJ2-7, with D unresolved. The CDR3 contains 12 residues. CDR1 and CDR2 (germline): SGHTA, FQGNSA. V lost 2 bases and J lost 5, with 7 bases in between. CDR3 protein: CASSLTVNEQYF. The CDR3 nucleotides are TGTGCCAGCAGCTTAACAGTGAACGAGCAGTACTTC.

Only a few counts were recorded for this clonotype. The gene calls are TRBV30 and TRBJ2-7; 9 nucleotides line up with TRBD1. Germline CDR1 is GTSNPN and CDR2 is SVGIG (reference sequence). J gave up 4 bases and V 1 base, and 5 bases lay outside the gene matches. The length of the CDR3 is 14 residues. This CDR3 reads CAWSAGDREYEQYF. The CDR3, as DNA: TGTGCCTGGAGTGCGGGGGACAGGGAGTACGAGCAGTACTTC.

This clonotype was observed a handful of times. Written as DNA, the CDR3 is TGTGCCAGCAGAACAGCCCAGGGGTACACCGGGGAGCTGTTTTTT. It codes for CASRTAQGYTGELFF. The chain links TRBV12-3 or TRBV12-4 to TRBJ2-2, with a possible D match to TRBD1 (6 bases). The CDR3 runs to 15 residues. V shed 6 bases and J shed 3 bases, with 14 bases lying between them.

This clonotype showed up just a few times. V gene TRBV7-7 combines with J gene TRBJ1-1, with TRBD1 as a possible D gene (6 bases). Trimming took off 1 base at V and 5 bases at J, with 17 bases between the two ends. CDR3 size: 16 residues. Germline CDR1 reads SSHAT; CDR2 reads FNYEAQ (reference sequence). The CDR3 sequence is CASSLDDRGAATEAFF. The CDR3 nucleotides read TGTGCCAGCAGCTTAGACGACCGGGGGGCGGCGACTGAAGCTTTCTTT.

This clonotype was picked up a small number of times. This sequence joins TRBV12-3 or TRBV12-4 and TRBJ2-5; a weak D match, TRBD1 (6 bases). Trimming stripped 6 bases from V and 4 bases from J, with 18 bases between. The CDR3 consists of 15 residues. The CDR3 here is CASSSGTRGSETQYF. Written as DNA, the CDR3 is TGTGCCAGCAGCTCCGGGACAAGGGGTTCAGAGACCCAGTACTTC.

A few counts support this clonotype. The chain employs TRBV7-9 and TRBJ1-6; TRBD1 aligns across 7 bases. The CDR3 is 14 residues long. Trimming took 6 bases from V and 10 from J; bases not matched to a gene: 9. Germline lookup yields CDR1 SEHNR and CDR2 FQNEAQ (reference sequence). The CDR3 nucleotides are TGTGCCAGCAGGCCAGGGGGTGAGGGATCACCCCTCCACTTT. It specifies CASRPGGEGSPLHF.

This clonotype came up a few times. This rearrangement joins TRBV7-2 to TRBJ2-2; D is ambiguous. With 0 bases removed from V and 2 bases from J, the gap between germline ends came to 13 bases. Germline loops: CDR1 SGHTA, CDR2 FQGNSA. This CDR3 spans 17 amino acids. The CDR3 protein is CASSLAFGTDNTGELFF. The CDR3 nucleotides are TGTGCCAGCAGCTTAGCGTTCGGAACAGATAACACCGGGGAGCTGTTTTTT.

The chain combines TRBV19 with TRBJ1-1; 7 bases match TRBD1. CDR1 LNHDA and CDR2 SQIVND come from the germline V gene (reference sequence). The CDR3 has 18 residues. V lost 4 bases to trimming and J lost 1 base; unmatched junction nucleotides: 15. The CDR3 loop is CASSTSLWDSQGNTEAFF. CDR3 in DNA: TGTGCCAGTAGTACCTCTCTCTGGGACAGCCAGGGGAACACTGAAGCTTTCTTT.

This clonotype was detected a few times. This chain joins TRBV12-3 or TRBV12-4 and TRBJ1-2; 9 nucleotides match TRBD1. The CDR3 extends over 13 amino acids. J gave up 5 bases and V 3 bases, and 1 base lay outside the gene matches. The CDR3 protein is CASSFGTGYGYTF. The DNA for the CDR3 is TGTGCCAGCAGTTTCGGGACAGGGTATGGCTACACCTTC.

This clonotype is medium-sized within its sample. This chain uses TRBV6-1 with TRBJ2-1; 10 nucleotides align to TRBD2. The CDR3 consists of 17 residues. After removal of 4 bases from V and 0 bases from J, the junction contained 6 bases not matched to a gene. Germline V CDR1 and CDR2: MNHNS, SASEGT. This chain's CDR3 is CASSALAGGDSYNEQFF. As DNA, the CDR3 is TGTGCCAGCAGTGCCTTAGCGGGGGGCGACTCCTACAATGAGCAGTTCTTC.

This CDR3 reads CASSVRTGNEQFF. CDR3 nucleotides: TGTGCCAGCAGCGTCCGGACAGGGAACGAGCAGTTCTTC. The chain carries TRBV7-8 and TRBJ2-1; 8 bases are shared with TRBD1. The germline V gene encodes CDR1 SGHVS and CDR2 FQNEAQ. The CDR3 extends over 13 amino acids. V shed 5 bases and J 10 bases; nucleotides not matched to a gene: 7.

The chain is built from TRBV12-3 or TRBV12-4 and TRBJ1-2; D call uncertain. The CDR3 totals 13 residues. V was pared by 4 bases and J by 4 bases, with 10 bases between. The CDR3 DNA reads as TGTGCCAGCAGTTCGGGCGGATTCTATGGCTACACCTTC. Protein: CASSSGGFYGYTF.

The table lists this clonotype with a few counts. The chain joins TRBV12-3 or TRBV12-4 to TRBJ1-5; D unresolved. V lost 3 bases to trimming and J lost 2 bases, with 14 bases between them. The CDR3 is 16 residues long. The CDR3: CASSFLGLSGNQPQHF. CDR3 DNA: TGTGCCAGCAGTTTCCTTGGGTTGAGTGGCAATCAGCCCCAGCATTTT.

The chain joins TRBV12-3 or TRBV12-4 to TRBJ2-7; 8 nucleotides line up with TRBD2. The CDR3 extends over 14 amino acids. V was pared by 3 bases and J by 5 bases, with 6 bases of the junction left unmatched. CDR3 amino acids: CASSFGGGANEQYF. The CDR3 bases are TGTGCCAGCAGTTTCGGGGGGGGGGCCAACGAGCAGTACTTC.

The V and J genes are TRBV4-3 and TRBJ2-3, with 8 positions matching TRBD2. The CDR3 covers 15 residues. The germline V gene encodes CDR1 LGHNA and CDR2 YSLEER. V shed 1 base, J shed 1 base, and the junction held 1 base outside the gene matches. CDR3 DNA sequence: TGCGCCAGCAGCCAAGGGACTAGCCGCACAGATACGCAGTATTTT. The encoded protein is CASSQGTSRTDTQYF.

This clonotype was seen a handful of times. The chain uses TRBV10-2 and TRBJ1-1; D unclear. The germline V gene has CDR1 WSHSY and CDR2 SAAADI. V was trimmed by 10 bases and J by 0 bases, leaving 15 bases between them. CDR3 length equals 14 residues. CDR3 region: CATFNRRLNTEAFF. The CDR3 coding sequence is TGCGCCACCTTTAACCGACGGTTGAACACTGAAGCTTTCTTT.

The V call is TRBV7-9, the J call TRBJ2-3; TRBD2 aligns across 14 bases. V was pared by 3 bases and J by 2 bases, with 7 bases of the junction left unmatched. The CDR3 contains 18 residues. In germline, CDR1 is SEHNR, CDR2 FQNEAQ (reference sequence). The CDR3 sequence: CASSFWTSGGPFTDTQYF. The CDR3 DNA sequence: TGTGCCAGCAGCTTCTGGACTAGCGGGGGGCCATTCACAGATACGCAGTATTTT. Full variable domain (rest looked up from reference TRBV7-9 and TRBJ2-3): DTGVSQNPRHKITKRGQNVTFRCDPISEHNRLYWYRQTLGQGPEFLTYFQNEAQLEKSRLLSDRFSAERPKGSFSTLEIQRTEQGDSAMYLCASSFWTSGGPFTDTQYFGPGTRLTVL.

There are a few counts of this clonotype. The chain couples TRBV29-1 to TRBJ1-1; the D is unclear. V dropped 6 bases and J dropped 0 bases, with 20 bases sitting between them. Germline loops: CDR1 SQVTM, CDR2 ANQGSEA. CDR3 size: 16 residues. DNA of the CDR3: TGCAGCGTCAAGAAGTGGAGACCTGAAATGAACACTGAAGCTTTCTTT. This translates into CSVKKWRPEMNTEAFF.

This clonotype showed up just a few times. CDR3 DNA sequence: TGTGCCAGCAGCCCACCGAGGAGAACAGAGCAGTACTTC. It yields the protein CASSPPRRTEQYF. The chain joins TRBV5-6 to TRBJ2-7, with unresolved D. Germline lookup yields CDR1 SGHDT and CDR2 YYEEEE. The CDR3 sequence is 13 residues long. V was cut by 4 bases and J by 7 bases, with 15 bases left in between. Variable domain in full (rest from reference TRBV5-6 and TRBJ2-7): DAGVTQSPTHLIKTRGQQVTLRCSPKSGHDTVSWYQQALGQGPQFIFQYYEEEERQRGNFPDRFSGHQFPNYSSELNVNALLLGDSALYLCASSPPRRTEQYFGPGTRLTVT.

This clonotype was recorded many times. V usage is TRBV4-1 and J usage is TRBJ2-5; 8 bases are a match to TRBD2. Germline assignment: CDR1 MGHRA and CDR2 YSYEKL. CDR3 length: 16 residues. V trimming: 4 bases; J trimming: 2 bases; junction bases outside the gene matches: 9. The CDR3 reads CASSPGGGMLQETQYF. In nucleotides, the CDR3 is TGCGCCAGCAGCCCGGGAGGGGGGATGCTACAAGAGACCCAGTACTTC.

This clonotype showed up just a few times. Without the conserved terminal phenylalanine or tryptophan, this CDR3 likely stems from a read error. This sequence joins TRBV4-1 and TRBJ2-7; D could derive from TRBD1 or TRBD2 (5 bases each). The CDR3 spans 13 residues. The germline V gene has CDR1 MGHRA and CDR2 YSYEKL. V dropped 0 bases and J dropped 3 bases, with 6 bases sitting between them. The CDR3 bases are TGCGCCAGCAGCCAAGAGGGACGCTACGAGCAGTACTCC. This encodes CASSQEGRYEQYS.